The clone carrying this T cell receptor (beta chain) has a count of ten or more. This sample stems from a study of T cells in Graves' hyperthyroidism and ophthalmopathy. V lost 3 bases to trimming and J lost 6 bases, with 17 bases between them. The CDR3 length is 15 residues. Germline values: CDR1 SGHAT, CDR2 FQNNGV. Patients with ophthalmopathy all had a Clinical Activity Score of at least 3, a NOSPECS grade of at least 4 and duration under 3 months. Researchers took RNA transcripts and amplified the TCR beta CDR3 regions from them. HTBI primers were the set used in a first-round RT-PCR of the TCR CDR3. TCRdb called the multiplex PCR reads again in MiXCR, with one record for every CDR3 protein. The top ten hold about 50% of the sample, which has 300,000 or so distinct CDR3 sequences, over 15% seen once.

The gene calls are TRBV11-2 and TRBJ1-2; D possibly corresponds to TRBD1 (5 bases). This TCR came from a woman aged 55 to 70 with Graves' ophthalmopathy. Sequenced input: blood. The CDR3 coding sequence is TGTGCCAGCAGCTTCGGGGCATCACGAGGGCATGGCTACACCTTC. This gives the protein CASSFGASRGHGYTF.